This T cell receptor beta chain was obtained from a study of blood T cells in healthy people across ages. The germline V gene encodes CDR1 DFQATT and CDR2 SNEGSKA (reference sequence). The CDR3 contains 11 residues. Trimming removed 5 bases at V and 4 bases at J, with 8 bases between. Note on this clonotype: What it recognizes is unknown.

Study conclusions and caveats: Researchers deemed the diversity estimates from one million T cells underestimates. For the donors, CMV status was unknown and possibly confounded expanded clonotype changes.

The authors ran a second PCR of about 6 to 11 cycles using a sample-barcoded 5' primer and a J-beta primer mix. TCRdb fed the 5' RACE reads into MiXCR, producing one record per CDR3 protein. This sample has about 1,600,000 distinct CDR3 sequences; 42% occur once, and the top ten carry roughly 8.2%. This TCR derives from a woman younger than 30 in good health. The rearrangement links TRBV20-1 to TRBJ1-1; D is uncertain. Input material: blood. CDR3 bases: TGCAGTGCTTCCGGTGGCACTGAAGCTTTCTTT. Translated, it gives CSASGGTEAFF.